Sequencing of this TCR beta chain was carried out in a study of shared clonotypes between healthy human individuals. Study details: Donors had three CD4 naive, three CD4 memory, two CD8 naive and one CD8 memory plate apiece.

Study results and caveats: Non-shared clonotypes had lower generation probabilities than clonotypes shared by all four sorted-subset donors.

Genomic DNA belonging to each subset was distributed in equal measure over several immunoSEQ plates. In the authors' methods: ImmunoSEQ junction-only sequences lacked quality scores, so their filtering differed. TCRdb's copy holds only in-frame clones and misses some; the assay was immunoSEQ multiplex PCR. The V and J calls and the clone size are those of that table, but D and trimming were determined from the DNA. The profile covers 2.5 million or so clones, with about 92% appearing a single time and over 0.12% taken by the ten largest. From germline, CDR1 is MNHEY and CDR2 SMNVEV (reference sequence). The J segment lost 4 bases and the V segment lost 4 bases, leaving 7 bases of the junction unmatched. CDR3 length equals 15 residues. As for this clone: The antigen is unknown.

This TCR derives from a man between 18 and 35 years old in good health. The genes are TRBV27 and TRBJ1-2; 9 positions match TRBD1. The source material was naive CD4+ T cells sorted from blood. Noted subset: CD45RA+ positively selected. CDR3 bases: TGTGCCAGCAGTTCGGACAGGGGAGACGCCTATGGCTACACCTTC. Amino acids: CASSSDRGDAYGYTF.